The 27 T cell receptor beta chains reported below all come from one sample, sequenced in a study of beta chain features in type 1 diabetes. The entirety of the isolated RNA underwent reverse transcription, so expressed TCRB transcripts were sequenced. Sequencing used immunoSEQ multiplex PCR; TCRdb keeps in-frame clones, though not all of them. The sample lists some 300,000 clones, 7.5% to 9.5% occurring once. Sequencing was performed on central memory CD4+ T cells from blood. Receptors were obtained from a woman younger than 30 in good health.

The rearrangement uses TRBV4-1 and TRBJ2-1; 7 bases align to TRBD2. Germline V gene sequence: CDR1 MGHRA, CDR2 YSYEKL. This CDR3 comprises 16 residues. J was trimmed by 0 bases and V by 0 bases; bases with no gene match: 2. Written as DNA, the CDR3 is TGCGCCAGCAGCCAAGAGAGCGGGGCCTCCTACAATGAGCAGTTCTTC. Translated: CASSQESGASYNEQFF.

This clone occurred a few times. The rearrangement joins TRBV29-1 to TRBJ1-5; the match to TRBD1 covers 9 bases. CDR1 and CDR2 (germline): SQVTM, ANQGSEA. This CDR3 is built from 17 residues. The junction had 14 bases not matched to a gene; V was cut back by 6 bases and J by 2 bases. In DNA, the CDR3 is TGCAGCGTCGCCCACGGGACAGGGTCGTTGGGCAATCAGCCCCAGCATTTT. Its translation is CSVAHGTGSLGNQPQHF.

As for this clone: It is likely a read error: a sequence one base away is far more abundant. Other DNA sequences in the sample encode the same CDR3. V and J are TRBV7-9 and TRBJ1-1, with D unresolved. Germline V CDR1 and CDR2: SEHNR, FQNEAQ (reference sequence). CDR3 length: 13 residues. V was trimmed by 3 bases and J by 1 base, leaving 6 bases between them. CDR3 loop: CASSFNPNTEAFF. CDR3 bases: TGTGCCAGCAGCTTCAACCCGAACACTGAAGCTTTCTTT.

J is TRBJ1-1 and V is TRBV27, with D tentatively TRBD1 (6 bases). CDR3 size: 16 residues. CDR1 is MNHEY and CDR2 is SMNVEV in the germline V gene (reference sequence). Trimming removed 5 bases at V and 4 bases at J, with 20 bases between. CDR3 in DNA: TGTGCCAGCAGTAGTCGCGTAACAGGGAAGGGCACTGAAGCTTTCTTT. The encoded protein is CASSSRVTGKGTEAFF.

CDR3 bases: TGTGCCAGCAGCTCCGGAGCGGGCTGGGGGGCCAAAAACATTCAGTACTTC. This sequence encodes CASSSGAGWGAKNIQYF. The chain employs TRBV11-3 and TRBJ2-4; D is perhaps TRBD2 (6 bases). V lost 4 bases and J lost 1, with 17 bases in between. The CDR3 runs to 17 residues. Germline V gives CDR1 SGHNT, CDR2 YENEEA.

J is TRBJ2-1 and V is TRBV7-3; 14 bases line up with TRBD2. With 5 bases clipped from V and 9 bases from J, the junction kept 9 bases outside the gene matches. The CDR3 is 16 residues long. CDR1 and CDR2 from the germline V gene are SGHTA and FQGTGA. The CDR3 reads CASSLLGTSGRGEQFF. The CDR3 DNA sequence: TGTGCCAGCAGCCTCTTGGGGACTAGCGGGAGAGGTGAGCAGTTCTTC.

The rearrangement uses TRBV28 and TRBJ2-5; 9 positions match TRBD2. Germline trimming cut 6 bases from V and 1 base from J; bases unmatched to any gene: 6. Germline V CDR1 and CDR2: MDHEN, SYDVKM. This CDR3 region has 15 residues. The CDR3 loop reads CASSLRGRVQETQYF. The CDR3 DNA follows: TGTGCCAGCAGCTTACGCGGGAGGGTCCAAGAGACCCAGTACTTC.

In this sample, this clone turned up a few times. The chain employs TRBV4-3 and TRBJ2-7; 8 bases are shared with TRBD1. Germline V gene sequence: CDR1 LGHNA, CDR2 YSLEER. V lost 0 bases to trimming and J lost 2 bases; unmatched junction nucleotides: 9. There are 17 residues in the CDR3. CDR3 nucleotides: TGCGCCAGCAGCCAAGATCCATCCGGGACAGGTGCCTACGAGCAGTACTTC. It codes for CASSQDPSGTGAYEQYF.

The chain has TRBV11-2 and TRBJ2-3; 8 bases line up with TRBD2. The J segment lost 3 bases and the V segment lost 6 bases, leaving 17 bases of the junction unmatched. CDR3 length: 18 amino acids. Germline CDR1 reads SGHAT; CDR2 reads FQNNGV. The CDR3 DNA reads TGTGCCAGCAGGATCCGGGGGGGCCTTTACCAAGGGACAGATACGCAGTATTTT. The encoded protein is CASRIRGGLYQGTDTQYF.

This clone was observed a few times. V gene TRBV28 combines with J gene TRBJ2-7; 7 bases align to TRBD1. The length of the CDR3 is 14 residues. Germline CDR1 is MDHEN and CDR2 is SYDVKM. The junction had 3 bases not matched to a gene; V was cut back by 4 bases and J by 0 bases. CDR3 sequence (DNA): TGTGCCAGCAGTTCCGGACAGGCCTCCTACGAGCAGTACGTC. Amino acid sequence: CASSSGQASYEQYV.

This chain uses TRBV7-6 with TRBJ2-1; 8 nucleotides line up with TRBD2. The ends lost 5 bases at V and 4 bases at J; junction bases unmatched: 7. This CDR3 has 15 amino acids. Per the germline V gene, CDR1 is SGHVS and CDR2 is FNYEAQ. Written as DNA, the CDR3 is TGTGCCAGCAGCGGGCGGGGGGCGATATACAATGAGCAGTTCTTC. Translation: CASSGRGAIYNEQFF.

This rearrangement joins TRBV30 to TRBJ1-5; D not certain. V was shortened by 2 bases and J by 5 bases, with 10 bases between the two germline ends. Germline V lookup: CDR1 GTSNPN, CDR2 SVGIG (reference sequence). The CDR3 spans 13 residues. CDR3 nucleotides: TGTGCCTGGAGTAGGAGGTCGGATCAGCCCCAGCATTTT. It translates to CAWSRRSDQPQHF.

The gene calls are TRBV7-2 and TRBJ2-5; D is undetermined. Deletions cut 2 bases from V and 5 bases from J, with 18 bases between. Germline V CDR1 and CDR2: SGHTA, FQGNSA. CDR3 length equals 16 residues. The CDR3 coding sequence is TGTGCCAGCAGCTTAATGCGTATCAGTGGGTGGGAGACCCAGTACTTC. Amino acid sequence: CASSLMRISGWETQYF.

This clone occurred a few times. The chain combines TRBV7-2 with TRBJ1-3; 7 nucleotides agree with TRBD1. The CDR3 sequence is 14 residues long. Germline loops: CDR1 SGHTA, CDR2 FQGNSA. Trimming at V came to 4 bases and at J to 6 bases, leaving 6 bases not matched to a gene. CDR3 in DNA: TGTGCCAGCAGCTCAGAGGACAGGCTAAACACCATATATTTT. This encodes CASSSEDRLNTIYF.

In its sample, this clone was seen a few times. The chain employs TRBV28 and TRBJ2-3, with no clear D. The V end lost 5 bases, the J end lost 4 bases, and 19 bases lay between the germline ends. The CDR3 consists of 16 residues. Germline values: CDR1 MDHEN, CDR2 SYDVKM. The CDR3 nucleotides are TGTGCCAGCAGTCGACGGAGCGCTGGCAGCTCAGATACGCAGTATTTT. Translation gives CASSRRSAGSSDTQYF. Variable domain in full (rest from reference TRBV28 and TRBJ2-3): DVKVTQSSRYLVKRTGEKVFLECVQDMDHENMFWYRQDPGLGLRLIYFSYDVKMKEKGDIPEGYSVSREKKERFSLILESASTNQTSMYLCASSRRSAGSSDTQYFGPGTRLTVL.

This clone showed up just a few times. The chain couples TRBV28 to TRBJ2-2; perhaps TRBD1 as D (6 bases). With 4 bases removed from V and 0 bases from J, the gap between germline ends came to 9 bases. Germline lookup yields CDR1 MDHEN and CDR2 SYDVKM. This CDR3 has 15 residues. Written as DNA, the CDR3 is TGTGCCAGCAGTTCCGGGACACCGAACACCGGGGAGCTGTTTTTT. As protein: CASSSGTPNTGELFF.

CDR3 coding DNA: TGTGCCAGCACCACCCCGGGACTAGCATCGAACACCGGGGAGCTGTTTTTT. As protein: CASTTPGLASNTGELFF. The genes are TRBV27 and TRBJ2-2, with 9 bases matching TRBD2. Looked up from germline, CDR1 is MNHEY and CDR2 is SMNVEV (reference sequence). J was trimmed by 0 bases and V by 7 bases; bases with no gene match: 9. The CDR3 runs 17 residues.

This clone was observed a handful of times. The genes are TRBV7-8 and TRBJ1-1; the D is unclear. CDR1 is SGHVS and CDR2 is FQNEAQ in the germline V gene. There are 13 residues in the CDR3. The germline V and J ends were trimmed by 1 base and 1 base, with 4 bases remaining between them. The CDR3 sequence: CASSLDQNTEAFF. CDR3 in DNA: TGTGCCAGCAGCTTAGATCAGAACACTGAAGCTTTCTTT.

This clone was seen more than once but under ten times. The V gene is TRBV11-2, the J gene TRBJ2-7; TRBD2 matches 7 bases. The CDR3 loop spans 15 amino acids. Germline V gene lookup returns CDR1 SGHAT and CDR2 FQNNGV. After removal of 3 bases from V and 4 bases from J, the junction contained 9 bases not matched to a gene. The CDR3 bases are TGTGCCAGCAGCTTGGGAAGCGGGATTCAGTACGAGCAGTACTTC. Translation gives CASSLGSGIQYEQYF.

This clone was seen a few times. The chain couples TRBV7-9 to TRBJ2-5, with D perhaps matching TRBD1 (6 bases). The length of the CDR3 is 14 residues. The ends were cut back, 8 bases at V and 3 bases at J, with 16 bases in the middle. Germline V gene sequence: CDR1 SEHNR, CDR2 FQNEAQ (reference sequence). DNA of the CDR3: TGTGCCAGCCGTCCCGGGACAATAAAAGAGACCCAGTACTTC. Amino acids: CASRPGTIKETQYF. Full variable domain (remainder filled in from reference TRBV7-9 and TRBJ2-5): DTGVSQNPRHKITKRGQNVTFRCDPISEHNRLYWYRQTLGQGPEFLTYFQNEAQLEKSRLLSDRFSAERPKGSFSTLEIQRTEQGDSAMYLCASRPGTIKETQYFGPGTRLLVL.

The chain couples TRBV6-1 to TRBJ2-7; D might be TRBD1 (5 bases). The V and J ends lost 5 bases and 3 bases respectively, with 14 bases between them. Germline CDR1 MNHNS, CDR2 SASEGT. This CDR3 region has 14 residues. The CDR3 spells CASSSWGEIYEQYF. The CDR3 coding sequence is TGTGCCAGCAGTTCTTGGGGCGAGATCTACGAGCAGTACTTC.

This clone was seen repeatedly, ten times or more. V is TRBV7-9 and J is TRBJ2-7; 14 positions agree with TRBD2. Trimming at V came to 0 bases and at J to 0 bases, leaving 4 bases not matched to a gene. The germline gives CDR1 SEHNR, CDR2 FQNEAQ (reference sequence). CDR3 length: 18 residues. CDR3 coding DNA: TGTGCCAGCAGCTTAGCTGGGACTAGCGGGGGCCTCTCCTACGAGCAGTACTTC. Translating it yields CASSLAGTSGGLSYEQYF.

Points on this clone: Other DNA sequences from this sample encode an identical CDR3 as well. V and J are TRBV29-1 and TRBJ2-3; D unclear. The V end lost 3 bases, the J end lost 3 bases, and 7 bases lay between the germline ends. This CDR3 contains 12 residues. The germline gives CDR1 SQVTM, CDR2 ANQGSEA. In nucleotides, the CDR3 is TGCAGCGTTGAGGCGGTTACAGATACGCAGTATTTT. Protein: CSVEAVTDTQYF.

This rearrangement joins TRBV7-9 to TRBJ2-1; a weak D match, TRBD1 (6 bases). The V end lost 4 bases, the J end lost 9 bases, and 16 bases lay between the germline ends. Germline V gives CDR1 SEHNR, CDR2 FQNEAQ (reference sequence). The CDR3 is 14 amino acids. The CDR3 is CASSWSGGQSEQFF. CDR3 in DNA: TGTGCCAGCAGCTGGAGTGGGGGCCAAAGTGAGCAGTTCTTC.

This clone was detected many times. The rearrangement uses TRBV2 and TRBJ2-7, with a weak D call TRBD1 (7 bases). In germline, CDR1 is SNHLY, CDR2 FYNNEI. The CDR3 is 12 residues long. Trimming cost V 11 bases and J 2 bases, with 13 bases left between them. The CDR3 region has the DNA TGTGCCGGCGGGACAGTAACCTACGAGCAGTACGTC. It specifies CAGGTVTYEQYV.

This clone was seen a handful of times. The CDR3 bases are TGTGCCTGGAGTGTTAGAGGGCTCGGGGATGAAAAACTGTTTTTT. This translates into CAWSVRGLGDEKLFF. This chain uses TRBV30 with TRBJ1-4, with D hard to call. The germline CDR1 and CDR2 sequences are GTSNPN and SVGIG (reference sequence). The V end was cut by 0 bases, the J end by 6 bases, with 14 bases between. The length of the CDR3 is 15 residues.

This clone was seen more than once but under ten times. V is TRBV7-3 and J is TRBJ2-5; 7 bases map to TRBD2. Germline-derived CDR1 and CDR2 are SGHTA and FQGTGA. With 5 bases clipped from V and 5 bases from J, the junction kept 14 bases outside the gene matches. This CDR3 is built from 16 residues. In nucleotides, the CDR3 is TGTGCCAGCAGCCTACTGGGCTCCTCCGGGGGGGAGACCCAGTACTTC. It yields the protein CASSLLGSSGGETQYF.